The present entry profiles one T cell receptor beta chain with its context. CDR3 length equals 13 residues. Trimming cost V 10 bases and J 4 bases, with 16 bases left between them. The record originates from a study of T-cell reconstitution after alpha-beta-depleted transplantation in children. It was with unique molecular identifiers that the TCRbeta library was prepared. TCRdb reprocessed the PCR reads via MiXCR and lists one record per CDR3 protein. This table has over 150,000 distinct CDR3 sequences, about 6% appearing once. The rearrangement links TRBV12-3 or TRBV12-4 to TRBJ1-1; D uncertain. The sample was PBMCs, taken before TCRalphabeta/CD19-depleted stem cell transplant. This clonotype was sampled from a girl under two years old with combined immunodeficiency, due to receive a stem cell transplant. In DNA form, the CDR3 reads TGTGCCATCAGCTTGGAGCCTAGCACTGAAGCTTTCTTT. Residues: CAISLEPSTEAFF.